Described below is a single T cell receptor (beta chain) sequence and its context. The germline V and J ends were trimmed by 3 bases and 2 bases, with 15 bases remaining between them. The CDR3 covers 16 residues. Germline assignment: CDR1 LNHNV and CDR2 YYDKDF (reference sequence). The entry originates in a study of CD8+CD57+ T cells in acquired aplastic anemia. CD8+CD57+ cell expansion, shown by flow cytometry, had occurred in the patients selected for sequencing. Genomic DNA served as template for TCR beta VDJ and CDR3 profiling. From the reads, TCRdb called clonotypes with MiXCR, one entry per CDR3 protein. The sample records 310,000 or so distinct CDR3 sequences, about 50% being singletons.

The sample was sorted CD4+, CD8+, or CD8+CD57+ T cells (not recorded which) from PBMCs. This receptor was taken from a human donor with aplastic anemia. The chain couples TRBV15 to TRBJ2-3; D perhaps matches TRBD1 (6 bases). In nucleotides, the CDR3 is TGTGCCACCAGCAGCTTAACAGGGTACCTCACAGATACGCAGTATTTT. This translates into CATSSLTGYLTDTQYF.